This entry concerns a single TCR beta chain. Its antigen remains unidentified. No base-level quality is on record; no much larger clone is a single base apart. This sample is part of a study of T-cell reconstitution after alpha-beta-depleted transplantation in children (dated by TCRdb to the mid-2010s). Background for the entire study: T-cell immune reconstitution after TCRalphabeta/CD19-depleted allogeneic hematopoietic cell transplantation in children was quantitatively tracked in the study by means of TCR repertoire profiling.

On the study overall, not on this receptor specifically: The apparently early alphabetaT-cell count recovery about two months after transplant was reportedly dependent on only several hundred rapidly expanded clones derived from non-depleted graft cells. In some patients, high TCRbeta diversity at day 60 was attributed to recipient T cells and intrathymic progenitors that had survived conditioning. Over subsequent months, a decline in hyperexpanded clone frequencies was noted, and after one year, T-cell counts and TCRbeta diversity were mostly ascribed to newly produced T cells.

The meaning of the sample's treatment or condition label: allogeneic hematopoietic cell transplantation with graft depleted of TCRalphabeta T cells and CD19 B cells. The children who served as transplant recipients had been given grafts of TCRalphabeta/CD19-depleted allogeneic hematopoietic cells. Including cysteine and phenylalanine, the CDR3 has 18 amino acids. CDR3 DNA is the only sequence kept; it has 54 bases, read in frame from the first base. Per the germline V gene, MGHRA is the CDR1 and YSYEKL is the CDR2. Trimming at the junction amounts to 2 bases on V and 4 bases on J, and the germline ends lie 21 bases apart. The library was made by PCR. Sequencer: Illumina HiSeq 2500. Molecular barcoding was employed in the preparation of TCR libraries, with unique molecular identifiers being used to normalize TCRbeta repertoire quantification. TCRdb itself trimmed the public reads at Q25 with fastp, ran MiXCR and retained productive beta chains. Each CDR3 protein gets just one entry, which takes the most common genes and DNA from the rows behind it. This sample is represented by roughly 310,000 distinct CDR3 sequences; 20% to 30% of them were singletons. The ten top clones hold approximately 10% of the sample.

Sample: PBMCs, mostly from graft donor cells, taken 180 days after TCRalphabeta/CD19-depleted stem cell transplant. The rearrangement joined TRBV4-1 to TRBJ1-5; the D gene cannot be resolved reliably. The sequence was obtained from a male patient younger than 18 who had a stem cell transplant for acute lymphoblastic leukemia, so the T cells may come from the graft donor. The CDR3: CASSQPLEGPKDNQPQHF. The DNA is TGCGCCAGCAGCCAACCCCTGGAAGGACCCAAGGATAATCAGCCCCAGCATTTT.